A selection of T cell receptor beta chains follows, all from one sample in a study of beta chain features in type 1 diabetes. Libraries were prepared by immunoSEQ multiplex PCR; TCRdb keeps only in-frame clonotypes and omits some of them. The repertoire includes 200,000 to 250,000 clones, 68% of them detected once, and about 0.05% sits in the top ten. Sequencing was done on a sample of naive CD4+ T cells from blood. The origin of the receptors is a man aged 25 to 45 in good health. CDR3s include the opening cysteine and the closing phenylalanine or tryptophan. D genes are given only for firm matches. Only some rows state a clone size, as once, few, many or a class for expanded clones.

-	-	TRBV5-4	TRBJ2-1	CASSLRGGANNEQFF	TGTGCCAGCAGCTTGAGGGGGGGCGCAAACAATGAGCAGTTCTTC
few	-	TRBV29-1	TRBJ2-1	CSVSNNEQFF	TGCAGCGTATCCAACAATGAGCAGTTCTTC
once	-	TRBV27	TRBJ2-2	CASSFFKGGGELFF	TGTGCCAGCAGTTTTTTTAAAGGTGGAGGGGAGCTGTTTTTT
few	-	TRBV20-1	TRBJ2-5	CSVDSGETQYF	TGCAGTGTGGACTCCGGAGAGACCCAGTACTTC
-	TRBD2	TRBV7-2	TRBJ2-1	CASSAWTSNNEQFF	TGTGCCAGCAGCGCATGGACTAGCAACAATGAGCAGTTCTTC
-	TRBD1	TRBV25-1	TRBJ2-5	CASSEFRQGRETQYF	TGTGCCAGCAGTGAATTTAGACAGGGACGAGAGACCCAGTACTTC
-	-	TRBV9	TRBJ2-1	CASSVDPGYNEQFF	TGTGCCAGCAGCGTAGACCCAGGTTACAATGAGCAGTTCTTC
-	TRBD2	TRBV5-1	TRBJ2-1	CASSLQAGAYNEQFF	TGCGCCAGCAGCTTGCAAGCGGGAGCCTACAATGAGCAGTTCTTC
-	-	TRBV4-1	TRBJ1-4	CASSRPGATNEKLFF	TGCGCCAGCAGCCGCCCGGGGGCAACTAATGAAAAACTGTTTTTT
-	-	TRBV11-2	TRBJ2-3	CASSLLATPIKKYF	TGTGCCAGCAGCTTACTAGCGACCCCAATAAAGAAGTATTTT
-	-	TRBV9	TRBJ1-5	CASSVGDKDQPQHF	TGTGCCAGCAGCGTAGGGGACAAGGATCAGCCCCAGCATTTT
-	TRBD2	TRBV30	TRBJ2-5	CAWSIGTSGTQETQYF	TGTGCCTGGAGTATCGGGACTAGCGGAACCCAAGAGACCCAGTACTTC
-	-	TRBV27	TRBJ2-4	CASKRPSSNIQYF	TGTGCCAGCAAACGTCCCTCGTCAAACATTCAGTACTTC
-	TRBD1	TRBV7-2	TRBJ2-7	CASSQFKDRAPEQYF	TGTGCCAGCAGCCAGTTCAAGGACAGGGCCCCCGAGCAGTACTTC
-	TRBD1	TRBV29-1	TRBJ1-1	CSVQTGVEAFF	TGCAGCGTACAAACAGGGGTTGAAGCTTTCTTT